The 10 T cell receptor beta chains listed next were all sequenced from one sample in a study of blood T cell repertoires in COVID-19. Here immunoSEQ multiplex PCR was the method, and the copy in TCRdb shows in-frame clones only, minus some. Among over 150,000 clones, 90% were seen once, and the ten largest hold about 0.54%. Sequenced material: peripheral blood. The source of these receptors is a man in his forties or fifties with acute or convalescent COVID-19.

CDR3 amino acids: CASSPPTDEKLFF. CDR3 DNA: TGTGCCAGCTCACCCCCGACTGATGAAAAACTGTTTTTT. The chain recombines TRBV18 with TRBJ1-4; D is undetermined. The CDR3 has 13 amino acids. V lost 3 bases and J lost 6, with 8 bases in between. The germline V gene has CDR1 KGHSH and CDR2 LQKENI.

The chain has TRBV27 and TRBJ2-2; D possibly corresponds to TRBD1 (6 bases). The CDR3 sequence is 19 residues long. Germline assignment: CDR1 MNHEY and CDR2 SMNVEV (reference sequence). V dropped 5 bases and J dropped 1 base, with 23 bases sitting between them. The CDR3 reads CASSLQTGFLSRNTGELFF. In nucleotides, the CDR3 is TGTGCCAGCAGTCTACAGACAGGTTTCCTTTCCCGGAACACCGGGGAGCTGTTTTTT.

The rearrangement joins TRBV7-5 to TRBJ2-7; TRBD2 is the table's D call, not checked against the DNA. TRBV7-5 is a documented pseudogene. This CDR3 spans 12 amino acids. CDR3 region: CVRSSLGGEQYF. The CDR3 bases are TGTGTCAGAAGCTCCCTGGGGGGCGAGCAGTACTTC.

This chain connects TRBV7-2 to TRBJ2-5; the match to TRBD2 covers 11 bases. V lost 1 base and J lost 3; bases outside the gene matches: 4. CDR1 and CDR2 (germline): SGHTA, FQGNSA. The CDR3 length is 16 residues. The CDR3 spells CASSLVGTSGKETQYF. The DNA for the CDR3 is TGTGCCAGCAGCTTAGTTGGGACTAGCGGTAAAGAGACCCAGTACTTC.

The chain couples TRBV29-1 to TRBJ2-4; 7 nucleotides line up with TRBD1. Germline V gene sequence: CDR1 SQVTM, CDR2 ANQGSEA. Germline trimming cut 5 bases from V and 1 base from J; bases unmatched to any gene: 2. The CDR3 spans 13 residues. DNA for the CDR3: TGCAGCGTTACGGACAGGGCCAAAAACATTCAGTACTTC. This gives the protein CSVTDRAKNIQYF.

This chain links TRBV7-3 with TRBJ2-5, with TRBD1 as a possible D gene (6 bases). V lost 1 base and J 3 bases, leaving 18 bases between the germline ends. Germline assignment: CDR1 SGHTA and CDR2 FQGTGA. CDR3 size: 17 residues. The chain's CDR3 is CASSLNPPGHHKETQYF. Here the CDR3 DNA reads TGTGCCAGCAGCTTAAATCCCCCGGGACACCATAAAGAGACCCAGTACTTC.

This chain joins TRBV11-2 and TRBJ1-3, with TRBD1 matching over 7 bases. The CDR3 covers 14 residues. Germline assignment: CDR1 SGHAT and CDR2 FQNNGV. J lost 2 bases, V lost 5 bases, and 3 bases had no gene match. Here the CDR3 DNA reads TGTGCCAGCAGCCGTCAGGGGGCTGGAAACACCATATATTTT. This gives the protein CASSRQGAGNTIYF.

This clone was observed a handful of times. J is TRBJ1-5 and V is TRBV6-5; no clear D gene. Trimming pared 6 bases from V and 3 bases from J, leaving 12 bases between. CDR3 length: 14 amino acids. CDR1 and CDR2 from the germline V gene are MNHEY and SVGAGI. As DNA, the CDR3 is TGTGCCAGCAGACTACGGGGAAACAATCAGCCCCAGCATTTT. Protein product: CASRLRGNNQPQHF.

This clone was recorded once. The chain employs TRBV5-1 and TRBJ2-1; the match to TRBD2 covers 8 bases. After removal of 7 bases from V and 6 bases from J, the junction contained 12 bases not matched to a gene. This CDR3 contains 15 residues. The germline gives CDR1 SGHRS, CDR2 YFSETQ. This CDR3 reads CASREGDVRGNEQFF. In nucleotides, the CDR3 is TGCGCCAGCCGGGAGGGGGACGTGAGGGGCAATGAGCAGTTCTTC.

The chain carries TRBV7-2 and TRBJ2-5; the D gene is possibly TRBD2 (6 bases). CDR3 length: 16 amino acids. From germline, CDR1 is SGHTA and CDR2 FQGNSA. Deletions cut 1 base from V and 4 bases from J, with 16 bases between. The CDR3 region has the DNA TGTGCCAGCAGCTTAGGCTTCGCGGGACCCTCAGAGACCCAGTACTTC. This codes for CASSLGFAGPSETQYF.